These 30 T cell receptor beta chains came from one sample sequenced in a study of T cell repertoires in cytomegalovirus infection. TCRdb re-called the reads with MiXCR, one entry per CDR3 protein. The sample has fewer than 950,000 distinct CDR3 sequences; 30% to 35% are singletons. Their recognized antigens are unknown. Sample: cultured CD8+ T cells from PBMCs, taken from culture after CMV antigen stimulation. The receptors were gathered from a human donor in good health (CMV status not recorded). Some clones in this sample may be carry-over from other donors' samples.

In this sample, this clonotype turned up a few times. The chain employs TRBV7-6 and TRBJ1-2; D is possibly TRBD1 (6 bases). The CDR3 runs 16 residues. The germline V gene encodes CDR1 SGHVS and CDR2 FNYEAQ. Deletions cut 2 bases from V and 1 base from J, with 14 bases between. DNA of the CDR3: TGTGCCAGCAGCTTAACGGACAGATACCTTAACTATGGCTACACCTTC. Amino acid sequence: CASSLTDRYLNYGYTF.

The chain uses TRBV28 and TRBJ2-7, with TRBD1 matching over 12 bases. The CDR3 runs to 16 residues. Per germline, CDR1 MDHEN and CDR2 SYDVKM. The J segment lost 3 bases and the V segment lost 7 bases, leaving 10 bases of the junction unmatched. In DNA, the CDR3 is TGTGCCAGCACCGTGGCGGGGACAGGGGGCTTCTACGAGCAGTACGTC. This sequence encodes CASTVAGTGGFYEQYV.

The CDR3 protein is CASSIGSGAYSNQPQHF. In nucleotides, the CDR3 is TGTGCCAGTAGTATCGGATCTGGAGCCTATAGCAATCAGCCCCAGCATTTT. J is TRBJ1-5 and V is TRBV19, with unresolved D. Trimming removed 3 bases at V and 0 bases at J, with 15 bases between. Germline CDR1 LNHDA, CDR2 SQIVND (reference sequence). The CDR3 consists of 17 residues.

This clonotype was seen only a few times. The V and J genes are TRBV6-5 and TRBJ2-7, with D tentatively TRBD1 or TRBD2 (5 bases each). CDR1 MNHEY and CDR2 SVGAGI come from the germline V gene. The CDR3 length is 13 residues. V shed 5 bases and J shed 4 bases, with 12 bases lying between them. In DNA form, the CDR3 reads TGTGCCAGCAGTGACCATGAGGGGTACGAGCAGTACTTC. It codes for CASSDHEGYEQYF.

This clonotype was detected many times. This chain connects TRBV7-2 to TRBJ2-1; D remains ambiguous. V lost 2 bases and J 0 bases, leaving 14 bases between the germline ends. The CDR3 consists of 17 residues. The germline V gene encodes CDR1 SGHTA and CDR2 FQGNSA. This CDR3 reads CASSLSPRLSSYNEQFF. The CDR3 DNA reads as TGTGCCAGCAGCTTAAGTCCTCGGCTCAGCTCCTACAATGAGCAGTTCTTC.

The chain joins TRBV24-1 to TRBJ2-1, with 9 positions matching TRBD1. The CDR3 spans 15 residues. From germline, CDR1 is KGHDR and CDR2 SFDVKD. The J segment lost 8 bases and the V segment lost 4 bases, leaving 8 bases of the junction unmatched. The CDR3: CATSDPGQGYDEQFF. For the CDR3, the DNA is TGTGCCACCAGTGACCCGGGACAGGGATATGATGAGCAGTTCTTC.

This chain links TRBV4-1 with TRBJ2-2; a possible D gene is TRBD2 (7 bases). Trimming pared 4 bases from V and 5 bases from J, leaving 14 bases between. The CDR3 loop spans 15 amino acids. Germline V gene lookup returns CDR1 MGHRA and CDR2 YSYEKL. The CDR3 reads CASSLKGGATGELFF. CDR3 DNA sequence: TGCGCCAGCAGCCTAAAAGGGGGGGCGACCGGGGAGCTGTTTTTT.

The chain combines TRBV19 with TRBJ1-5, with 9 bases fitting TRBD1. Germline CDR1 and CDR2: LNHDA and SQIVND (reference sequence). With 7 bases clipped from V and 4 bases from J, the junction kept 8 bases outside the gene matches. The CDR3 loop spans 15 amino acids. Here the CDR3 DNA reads TGTGCCAGTATCACGAGGACAGGGGCAAATCAGCCCCAGCATTTT. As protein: CASITRTGANQPQHF.

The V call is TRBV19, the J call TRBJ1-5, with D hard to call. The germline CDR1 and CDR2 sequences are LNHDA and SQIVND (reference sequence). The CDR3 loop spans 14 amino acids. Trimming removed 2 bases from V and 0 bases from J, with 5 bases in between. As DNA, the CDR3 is TGTGCCAGTAGTATACAGTTTAGCAATCAGCCCCAGCATTTT. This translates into CASSIQFSNQPQHF.

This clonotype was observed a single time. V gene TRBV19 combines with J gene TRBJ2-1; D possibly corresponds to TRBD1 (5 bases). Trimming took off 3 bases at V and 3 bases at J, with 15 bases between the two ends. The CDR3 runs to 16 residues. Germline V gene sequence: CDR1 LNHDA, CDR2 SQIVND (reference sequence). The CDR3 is CASSIQGHPFYNEQFF. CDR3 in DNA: TGTGCCAGTAGTATTCAGGGCCACCCTTTCTACAATGAGCAGTTCTTC.

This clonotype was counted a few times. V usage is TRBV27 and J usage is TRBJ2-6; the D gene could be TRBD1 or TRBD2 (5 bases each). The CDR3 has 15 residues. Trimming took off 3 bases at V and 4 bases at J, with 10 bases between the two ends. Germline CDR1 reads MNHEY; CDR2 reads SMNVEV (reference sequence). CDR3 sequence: CASSFVGTGANVLTF. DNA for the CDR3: TGTGCCAGCAGTTTCGTGGGGACCGGGGCCAACGTCCTGACTTTC.

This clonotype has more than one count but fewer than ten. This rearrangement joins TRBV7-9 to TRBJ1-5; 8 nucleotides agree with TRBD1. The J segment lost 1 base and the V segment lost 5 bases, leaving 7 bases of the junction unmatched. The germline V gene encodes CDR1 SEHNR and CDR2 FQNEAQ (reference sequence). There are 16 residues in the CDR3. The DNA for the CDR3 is TGTGCCAGCAGCAATGGGAACAGGGGGAGCAATCAGCCCCAGCATTTT. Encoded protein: CASSNGNRGSNQPQHF.

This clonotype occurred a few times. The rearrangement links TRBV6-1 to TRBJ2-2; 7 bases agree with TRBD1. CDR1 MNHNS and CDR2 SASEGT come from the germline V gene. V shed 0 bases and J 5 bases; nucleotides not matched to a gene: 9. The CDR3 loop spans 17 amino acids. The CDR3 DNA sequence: TGTGCCAGCAGTGAAGCAACGTCCCAGGGGGTAACCGGGGAGCTGTTTTTT. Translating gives CASSEATSQGVTGELFF.

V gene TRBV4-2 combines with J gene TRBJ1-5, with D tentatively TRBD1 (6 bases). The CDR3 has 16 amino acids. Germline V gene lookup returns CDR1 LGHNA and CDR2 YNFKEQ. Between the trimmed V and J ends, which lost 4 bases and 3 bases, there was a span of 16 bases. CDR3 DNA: TGTGCCAGCAGCCGGACCTACAGGGCGATCAATCAGCCCCAGCATTTT. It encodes CASSRTYRAINQPQHF.

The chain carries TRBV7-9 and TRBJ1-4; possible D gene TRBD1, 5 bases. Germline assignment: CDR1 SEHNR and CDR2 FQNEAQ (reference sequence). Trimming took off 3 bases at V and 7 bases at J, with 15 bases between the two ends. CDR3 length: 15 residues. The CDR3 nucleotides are TGTGCCAGCAGCTTTTACCACCAGGGAGGTGAAAAACTGTTTTTT. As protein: CASSFYHQGGEKLFF.

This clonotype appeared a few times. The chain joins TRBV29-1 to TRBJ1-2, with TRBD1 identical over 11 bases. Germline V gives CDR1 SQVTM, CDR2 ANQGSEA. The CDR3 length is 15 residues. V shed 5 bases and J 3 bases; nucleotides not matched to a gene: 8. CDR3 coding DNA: TGCAGCGTTCGGGACAGGGGGAGGTTAGACTATGGCTACACCTTC. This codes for CSVRDRGRLDYGYTF.

This CDR3 reads CSARSAHAYEQYV. The CDR3 bases are TGCAGTGCTAGAAGTGCTCATGCATACGAGCAGTACGTC. The rearrangement uses TRBV20-1 and TRBJ2-7; D unclear. Deletions cut 2 bases from V and 4 bases from J, with 12 bases between. This CDR3 region has 13 residues. Per germline, CDR1 DFQATT and CDR2 SNEGSKA (reference sequence).

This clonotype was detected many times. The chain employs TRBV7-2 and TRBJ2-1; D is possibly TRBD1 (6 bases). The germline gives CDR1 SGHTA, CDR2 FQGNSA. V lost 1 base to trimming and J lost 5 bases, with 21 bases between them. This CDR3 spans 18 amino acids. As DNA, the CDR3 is TGTGCCAGCAGCTTAGAGTATTCTCAGGGGTTCATCGACAATGAGCAGTTCTTC. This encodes CASSLEYSQGFIDNEQFF.

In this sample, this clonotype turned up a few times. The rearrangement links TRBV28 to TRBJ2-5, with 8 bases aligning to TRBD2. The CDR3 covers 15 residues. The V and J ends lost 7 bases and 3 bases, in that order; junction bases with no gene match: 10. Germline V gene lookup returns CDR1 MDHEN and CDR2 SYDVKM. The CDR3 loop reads CASTEGLDPKETQYF. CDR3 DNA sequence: TGTGCCAGCACCGAGGGACTAGACCCCAAAGAGACCCAGTACTTC.

This CDR3 is CASSQTGFSYNEQFF. CDR3 sequence (DNA): TGTGCCAGCAGCCAGACAGGGTTCTCCTACAATGAGCAGTTCTTC. The V call is TRBV28, the J call TRBJ2-1; 7 positions match TRBD1. The V gene end was trimmed by 6 bases and the J gene end by 0 bases; junction bases not matched to a gene: 5. CDR1 and CDR2 (germline): MDHEN, SYDVKM. The CDR3 covers 15 residues.

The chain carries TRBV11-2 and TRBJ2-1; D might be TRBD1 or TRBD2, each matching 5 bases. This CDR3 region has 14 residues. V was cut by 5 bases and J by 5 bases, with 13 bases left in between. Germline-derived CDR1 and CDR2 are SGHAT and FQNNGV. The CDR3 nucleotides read TGTGCCAGCAGCCATTACCTGGGGGACAATGAGCAGTTCTTC. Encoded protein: CASSHYLGDNEQFF.

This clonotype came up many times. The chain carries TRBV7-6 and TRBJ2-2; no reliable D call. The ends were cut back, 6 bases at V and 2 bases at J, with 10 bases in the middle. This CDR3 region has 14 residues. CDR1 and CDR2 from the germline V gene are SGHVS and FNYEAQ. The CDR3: CASSLGHNTGELFF. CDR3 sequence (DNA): TGTGCCAGCAGTCTCGGGCATAACACCGGGGAGCTGTTTTTT.

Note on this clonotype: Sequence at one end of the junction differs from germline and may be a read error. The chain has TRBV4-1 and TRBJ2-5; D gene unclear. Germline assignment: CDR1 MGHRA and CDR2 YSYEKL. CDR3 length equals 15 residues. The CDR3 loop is CANSTGRALGETQYF. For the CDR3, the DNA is TGCGCCAACAGCACGGGTCGGGCCCTAGGGGAGACCCAGTACTTC.

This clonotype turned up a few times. DNA for the CDR3: TGTGCCAGCAGCCCCCCCGGGGCAGAATACGAGCAGTACTTC. It translates to CASSPPGAEYEQYF. This chain joins TRBV7-6 and TRBJ2-7, with D possibly called TRBD1 or TRBD2 (5 bases each). This CDR3 has 14 residues. The germline gives CDR1 SGHVS, CDR2 FNYEAQ. V lost 5 bases, J lost 4 bases, and 15 bases lay in between.

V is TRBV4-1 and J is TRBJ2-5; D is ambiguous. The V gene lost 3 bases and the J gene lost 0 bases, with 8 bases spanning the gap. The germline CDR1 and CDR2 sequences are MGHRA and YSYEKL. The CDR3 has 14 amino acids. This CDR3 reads CASSQDEYQETQYF. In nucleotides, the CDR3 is TGCGCCAGCAGCCAGGACGAGTACCAAGAGACCCAGTACTTC.

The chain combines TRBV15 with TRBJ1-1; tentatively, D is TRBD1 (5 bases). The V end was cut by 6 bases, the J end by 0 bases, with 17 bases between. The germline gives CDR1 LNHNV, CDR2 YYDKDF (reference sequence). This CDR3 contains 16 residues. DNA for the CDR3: TGTGCCACCAGTCCCACGGGAGGGGAACTGAACACTGAAGCTTTCTTT. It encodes CATSPTGGELNTEAFF.

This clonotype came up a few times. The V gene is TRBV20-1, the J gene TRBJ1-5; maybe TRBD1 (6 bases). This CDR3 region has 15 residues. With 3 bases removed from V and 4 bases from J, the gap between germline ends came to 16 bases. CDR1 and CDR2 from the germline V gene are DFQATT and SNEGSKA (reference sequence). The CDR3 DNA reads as TGCAGTGCTAGTTTCTGGCAGGGGTCTAATCAGCCCCAGCATTTT. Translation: CSASFWQGSNQPQHF.

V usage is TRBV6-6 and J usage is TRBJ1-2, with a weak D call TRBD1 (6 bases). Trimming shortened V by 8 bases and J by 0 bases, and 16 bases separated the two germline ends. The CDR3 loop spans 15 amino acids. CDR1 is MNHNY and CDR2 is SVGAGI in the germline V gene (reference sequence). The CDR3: CASGPGHFPNYGYTF. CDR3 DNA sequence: TGTGCCAGCGGCCCGGGACACTTCCCTAACTATGGCTACACCTTC.

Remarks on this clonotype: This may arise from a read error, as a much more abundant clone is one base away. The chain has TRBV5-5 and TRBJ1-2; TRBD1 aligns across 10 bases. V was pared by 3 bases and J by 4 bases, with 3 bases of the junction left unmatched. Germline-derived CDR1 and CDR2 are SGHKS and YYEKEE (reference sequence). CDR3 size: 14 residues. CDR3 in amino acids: CASSSGQGSYGYTF. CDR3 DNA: TGTGCCAGCAGCTCGGGACAGGGGAGCTATGGCTACACCTTC. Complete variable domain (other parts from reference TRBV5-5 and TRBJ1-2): DAGVTQSPTHLIKTRGQQVTLRCSPISGHKSVSWYQQVLGQGPQFIFQYYEKEERGRGNFPDRFSARQFPNYSSELNVNALLLGDSALYLCASSSGQGSYGYTFGSGTRLTVV.

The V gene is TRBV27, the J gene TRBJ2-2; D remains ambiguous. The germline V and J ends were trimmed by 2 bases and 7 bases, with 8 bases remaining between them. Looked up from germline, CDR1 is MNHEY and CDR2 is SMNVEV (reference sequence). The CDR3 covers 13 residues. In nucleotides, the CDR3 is TGTGCCAGCAGTTTAGGGTTCGGCGGGGAGCTGTTTTTT. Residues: CASSLGFGGELFF.